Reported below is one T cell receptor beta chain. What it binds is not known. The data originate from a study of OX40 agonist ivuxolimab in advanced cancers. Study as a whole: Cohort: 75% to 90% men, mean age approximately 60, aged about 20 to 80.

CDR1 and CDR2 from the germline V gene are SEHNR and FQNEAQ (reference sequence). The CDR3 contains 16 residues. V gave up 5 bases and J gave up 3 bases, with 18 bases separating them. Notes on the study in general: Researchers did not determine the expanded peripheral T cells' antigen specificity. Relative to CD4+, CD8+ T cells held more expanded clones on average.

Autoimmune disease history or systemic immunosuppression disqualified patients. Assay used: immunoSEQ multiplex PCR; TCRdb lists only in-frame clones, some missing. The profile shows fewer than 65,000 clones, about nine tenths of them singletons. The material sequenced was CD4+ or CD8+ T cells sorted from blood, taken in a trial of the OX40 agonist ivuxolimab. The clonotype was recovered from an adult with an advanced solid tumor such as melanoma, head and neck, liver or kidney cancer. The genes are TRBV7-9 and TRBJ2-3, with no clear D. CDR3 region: CASSKSRTVGTDTQYF. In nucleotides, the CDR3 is TGTGCCAGCAGCAAAAGCCGGACCGTGGGGACAGATACGCAGTATTTT.